This T cell receptor beta chain was identified in a study of shared clonotypes between healthy human individuals. Study-level points and caveats: Researchers sampled blood only, noting tissue repertoires likely differ.

The CDR3 is 15 residues long. Germline CDR1 and CDR2: SGHRS and YFSETQ. Between the trimmed V and J ends, which lost 0 bases and 8 bases, there was a span of 15 bases. As originally analysed: Because ImmunoSEQ provided only junction sequences with no quality scores, the filtering differed. The protocol was immunoSEQ multiplex PCR, while the TCRdb copy is restricted to in-frame clones and leaves out a portion. From that table come the V and J calls and clone size; the DNA was used to work out D and trimming. The sample consists of some 1.4 million clones, roughly 96% of them appearing once. To note about this clone: Its matching antigen is unknown.

This chain joins TRBV5-1 and TRBJ2-1; no firm D call. The material sequenced was naive CD4+ T cells sorted from blood. This sample's subset: CD45RA+ positively selected. The source of this sequence is a man younger than 45 in good health. DNA of the CDR3: TGCGCCAGCAGCTTGGCGGGTGCTTCAGACGATGAGCAGTTCTTC. It yields the protein CASSLAGASDDEQFF.